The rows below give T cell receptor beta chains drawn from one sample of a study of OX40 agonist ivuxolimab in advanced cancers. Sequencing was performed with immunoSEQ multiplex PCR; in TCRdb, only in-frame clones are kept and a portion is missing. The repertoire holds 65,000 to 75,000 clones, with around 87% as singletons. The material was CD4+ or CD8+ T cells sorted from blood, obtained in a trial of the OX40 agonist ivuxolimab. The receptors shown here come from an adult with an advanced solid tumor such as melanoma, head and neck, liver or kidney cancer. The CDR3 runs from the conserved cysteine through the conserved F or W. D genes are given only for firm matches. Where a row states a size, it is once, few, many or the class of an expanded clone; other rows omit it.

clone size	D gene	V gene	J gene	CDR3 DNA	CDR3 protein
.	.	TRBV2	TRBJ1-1	TGTGCCAGCAGTGAAGAACAGACAGCGTTACTTAAGGCTGAAGCTTTCTTT	CASSEEQTALLKAEAFF
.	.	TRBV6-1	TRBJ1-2	TGTGCCAGCAGTGAAGCGCAGGGTATATTCGACTATGGCTACACCTTC	CASSEAQGIFDYGYTF
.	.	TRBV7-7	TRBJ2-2	TGTGCCAGCAGCCCGTGGGGGGCAGACACCGGGGAGCTGTTTTTT	CASSPWGADTGELFF
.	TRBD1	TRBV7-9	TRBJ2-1	TGTGCCAGCAGCTTTGGACAGGGGGAGTTTTATGAGCAGTTCTTC	CASSFGQGEFYEQFF
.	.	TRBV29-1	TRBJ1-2	TGCAGCGTTGCAGGTGGAGCTAACTATGGCTACACCTTC	CSVAGGANYGYTF
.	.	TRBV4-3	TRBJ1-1	TGCGCCAGCAGCCAAGTGGGTAAGACGAACACTGAAGCTTTCTTT	CASSQVGKTNTEAFF
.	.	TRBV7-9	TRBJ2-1	TGTGCCAGCAGCTTGGGGTCCGGTAATGGGGGGCAGTTCTTC	CASSLGSGNGGQFF
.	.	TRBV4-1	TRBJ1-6	TGCGCCAGCAGCCAAGAAGGTCCTATCCCCTATAATTCACCCCTCCACTTT	CASSQEGPIPYNSPLHF
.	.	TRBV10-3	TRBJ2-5	TGTGCCATCAGTGAGTCACTAGAATCGGAGACCCAGTACTTC	CAISESLESETQYF
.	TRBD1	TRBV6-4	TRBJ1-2	TGTGCCAGCAGTGATGGGACAGGGGGCAACTATGGCTACACCTTC	CASSDGTGGNYGYTF
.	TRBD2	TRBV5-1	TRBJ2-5	TGCGCCAGCAGCCCAGGACTAGCGGGAGGTAGGGAGACCCAGTACTTC	CASSPGLAGGRETQYF
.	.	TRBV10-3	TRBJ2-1	TGTGCCATCAGGAGAGGGGGTAGGCCCCTCCGGTACAATGAGCAGTTCTTC	CAIRRGGRPLRYNEQFF
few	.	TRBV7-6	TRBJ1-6	TGTGCCAGCAGCACCCGGACTAATTCACCCCTCCACTTT	CASSTRTNSPLHF
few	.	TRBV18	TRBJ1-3	TGTGCCAGCTCACCTAATCCAGTGCGGGGTGGCTCTGGAAACACCATATATTTT	CASSPNPVRGGSGNTIYF
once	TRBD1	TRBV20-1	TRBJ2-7	TGCAGTGCTGGGACAGTCTACGAGCAGTACTTC	CSAGTVYEQYF
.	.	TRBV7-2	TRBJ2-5	TGTGCCAGCAGCTTAGAACCGGGGCCGACGGAGACCCAGTACTTC	CASSLEPGPTETQYF
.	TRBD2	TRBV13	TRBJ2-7	TGTGCCAGTCTACTAGCGGGAGGGAAGACCTACGAGCAGTACTTC	CASLLAGGKTYEQYF
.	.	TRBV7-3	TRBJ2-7	TGTGCCAGCAGCGGACGAACAGGGAACTACGAGCAGTACTTC	CASSGRTGNYEQYF
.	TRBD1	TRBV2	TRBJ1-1	TGTGCCAGCAGTGGGGACAGGGGCGTTTGGGTGAACACTGAAGCTTTCTTT	CASSGDRGVWVNTEAFF
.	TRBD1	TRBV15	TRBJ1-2	TGTGCCACCAGCAGAGGACAGGGGGCTGGTGGCTACACCTTC	CATSRGQGAGGYTF
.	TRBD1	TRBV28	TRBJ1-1	TGTGCCACCTCTTACAGGGGGCAAACTGAAGCTTTCTTT	CATSYRGQTEAFF
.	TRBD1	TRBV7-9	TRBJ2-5	TGTGCCAGCAGAGCAGAGGGCCCAGGGGGGACCCAGTACTTC	CASRAEGPGGTQYF
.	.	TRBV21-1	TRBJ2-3	TGTGCCAGCAGCGCGCCGGACACGAACACAGATACGCAGTATTTT	CASSAPDTNTDTQYF
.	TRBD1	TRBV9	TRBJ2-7	TGTGCCAGCAGTCTAGACCTCGGGACAGGGTTGATCGAGCAGTACTTC	CASSLDLGTGLIEQYF
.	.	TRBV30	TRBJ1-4	TGTGCCTGGAGTCGCCCTCCAGATGAAAAACTGTTTTTT	CAWSRPPDEKLFF
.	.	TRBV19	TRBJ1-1	TGTGCCAGTAACTTAAGGGGGGCGGACACTGAAGCTTTCTTT	CASNLRGADTEAFF
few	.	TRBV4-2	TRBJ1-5	TGTGCCAGCAGCGCGGGGGGAAATCAGCCCCAGCATTTT	CASSAGGNQPQHF
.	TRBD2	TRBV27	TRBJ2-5	TGTGCCAGCAGTTTACTAGGACTAGCGGGGGGGGCTGGAGAGACCCAGTACTTC	CASSLLGLAGGAGETQYF
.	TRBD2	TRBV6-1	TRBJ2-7	TGTGCCAGCACCCAGACTAGCGGAACCTACGAGCAGTACTTC	CASTQTSGTYEQYF
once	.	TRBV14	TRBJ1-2	TGTGCCAGCAGCCCAGATCAGGACTATGGCTACACCTTC	CASSPDQDYGYTF
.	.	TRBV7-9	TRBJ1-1	TGTGCCAGCAGCTTAGCGCGGTCAGGGCTCGGGGACACTGAAGCTTTCTTT	CASSLARSGLGDTEAFF
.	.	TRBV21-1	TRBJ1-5	TGTGCCAGCAGCAAAAGCGGGAAGACAGGGGGGGAAAGGAGGGATCAGCCCCAGCATTTT	CASSKSGKTGGERRDQPQHF
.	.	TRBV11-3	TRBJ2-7	TGTGCCAGCAGCTCCGGGACACTTTCTTTCTACGAGCAGTACTTC	CASSSGTLSFYEQYF
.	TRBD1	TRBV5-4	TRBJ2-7	TGTGCCAGCAGCAAAACAGGGGACTACGAGCAGTACTTC	CASSKTGDYEQYF
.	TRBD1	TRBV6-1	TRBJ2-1	TGTGCCAGCAGTGAAGTAGACAGGGTGGGTTACAATGAGCAGTTCTTC	CASSEVDRVGYNEQFF
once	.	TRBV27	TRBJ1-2	TGTGCCAGCAGTTTACTAGCAAGGTCACACGGCTACACCTTC	CASSLLARSHGYTF
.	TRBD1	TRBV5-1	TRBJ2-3	TGCGCCAGCAGCTTAAACAGGGGGACAGATACGCAGTATTTT	CASSLNRGTDTQYF
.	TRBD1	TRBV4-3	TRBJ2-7	TGCGCCAGCAGCTCTCGGGACAGGAACGAGCAGTACTTC	CASSSRDRNEQYF
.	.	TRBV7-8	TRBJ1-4	TGTGCCAGCAGCTCAGGGTGGGGGGAGGATGAAAAACTGTTTTTT	CASSSGWGEDEKLFF
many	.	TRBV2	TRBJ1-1	TGTGCCAGCAGCTCTACAGGGACTAATGAAGCTTTCTTT	CASSSTGTNEAFF
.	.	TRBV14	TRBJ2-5	TGTGCCAGCAGCCAGGTTGGACCGGGCGGCCAGTACTTC	CASSQVGPGGQYF
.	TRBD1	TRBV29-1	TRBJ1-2	TGCAGCGACAGACAGGGGACTAGGGGCTACACCTTC	CSDRQGTRGYTF
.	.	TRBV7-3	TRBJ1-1	TGTGCCAGCAGCCGCGACGGTGGGAACACTGAAGCTTTCTTT	CASSRDGGNTEAFF
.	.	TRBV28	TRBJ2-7	TGTGCCAGCAGTCCACCCCAGGGGTGGTACGAGCAGTACTTC	CASSPPQGWYEQYF
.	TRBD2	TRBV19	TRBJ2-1	TGTGCCAGTAGTAGACTAGCGGTTAACAATGAGCAGTTCTTC	CASSRLAVNNEQFF
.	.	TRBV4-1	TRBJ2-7	TGCGCCAGCAGCCCCCTTACAGGGTCCTACGAGCAGTACTTC	CASSPLTGSYEQYF
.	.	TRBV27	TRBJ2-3	TGTGCCAGCAGTTTAGGGGAGGGGGTTACGCAGTATTTT	CASSLGEGVTQYF